The 10 T cell receptor beta chains below come from one sample, sequenced in a study of cytomegalovirus exposure and HLA in healthy donors. With 60 Vbeta and 13 Jbeta primers, the PCR was carried out. The data were produced by immunoSEQ multiplex PCR, yet TCRdb's version contains in-frame clones alone and is incomplete. The table shows fewer than 150,000 clones, with approximately 60% occurring only once. Input material: PBMCs. These receptor sequences come from a human donor in good health.

The table lists this clone with a few counts. V is TRBV11-1 and J is TRBJ2-6; TRBD2 might be the D (6 bases). V lost 1 base and J 1 base, leaving 8 bases between the germline ends. The CDR3 is made up of 16 amino acids. The germline CDR1 and CDR2 sequences are SGHAT and FQDESV (reference sequence). This CDR3 reads CASSLGAGSGANVLTF. Here the CDR3 DNA reads TGTGCCAGCAGCTTAGGCGCGGGATCTGGGGCCAACGTCCTGACTTTC.

The rearrangement uses TRBV27 and TRBJ1-1; maybe TRBD1 (6 bases). This CDR3 has 14 residues. Germline V gene lookup returns CDR1 MNHEY and CDR2 SMNVEV (reference sequence). Between the trimmed V and J ends, which lost 6 bases and 0 bases, there was a span of 11 bases. The CDR3: CASSQTGLNTEAFF. The CDR3 DNA follows: TGTGCCAGCAGCCAAACAGGGCTGAACACTGAAGCTTTCTTT.

The chain has TRBV5-5 and TRBJ2-7; 9 bases are a match to TRBD1. V lost 4 bases to trimming and J lost 2 bases; unmatched junction nucleotides: 7. The CDR3 is 15 amino acids. Germline V CDR1 and CDR2: SGHKS, YYEKEE (reference sequence). DNA of the CDR3: TGTGCCAGCAGCGAGATCTGGGACAGGGCCTACGAGCAGTACTTC. It translates to CASSEIWDRAYEQYF.

The chain has TRBV4-2 and TRBJ2-2; 8 positions match TRBD1. There are 17 residues in the CDR3. CDR1 and CDR2 (germline): LGHNA, YNFKEQ. The V gene end was trimmed by 0 bases and the J gene end by 4 bases; junction bases not matched to a gene: 7. The CDR3 reads CASSQDGGQGSTGELFF. The CDR3 DNA sequence: TGTGCCAGCAGCCAAGATGGCGGACAGGGATCCACCGGGGAGCTGTTTTTT.

This rearrangement joins TRBV6-5 to TRBJ2-7; no firm D call. The CDR3 totals 14 residues. Germline assignment: CDR1 MNHEY and CDR2 SVGAGI. V dropped 3 bases and J dropped 0 bases, with 9 bases sitting between them. CDR3 sequence: CASSYHGGSYEQYF. CDR3 DNA sequence: TGTGCCAGCAGTTATCACGGCGGCTCCTACGAGCAGTACTTC.

The chain employs TRBV6-5 and TRBJ2-7, with 8 bases matching TRBD2. Germline V gene data show CDR1 as MNHEY and CDR2 as SVGAGI. V dropped 2 bases and J dropped 0; count of bases not matched to a gene: 6. CDR3 length: 16 residues. The CDR3 nucleotides read TGTGCCAGCAGTTACCCAGGCGGGAGGAGCTCCTACGAGCAGTACTTC. Protein product: CASSYPGGRSSYEQYF.

J is TRBJ2-5 and V is TRBV18, with TRBD1 as a possible D gene (6 bases). CDR3 length: 14 amino acids. Trimming removed 2 bases from V and 3 bases from J, with 10 bases in between. CDR1 KGHSH and CDR2 LQKENI come from the germline V gene. Here the CDR3 DNA reads TGTGCCAGCTCACCATTGGCAGGGGAAGAGACCCAGTACTTC. Residues: CASSPLAGEETQYF. The variable domain in full, completed from reference TRBV18 and TRBJ2-5, reads NAGVMQNPRHLVRRRGQEARLRCSPMKGHSHVYWYRQLPEEGLKFMVYLQKENIIDESGMPKERFSAEFPKEGPSILRIQQVVRGDSAAYFCASSPLAGEETQYFGPGTRLLVL.

In DNA form, the CDR3 reads TGTGCCAGCGAGAAGTTCGGTCGGGGTGAGCAGTTCTTC. Translating gives CASEKFGRGEQFF. This sequence joins TRBV7-9 and TRBJ2-1; D might be TRBD2 (5 bases). Germline CDR1 and CDR2: SEHNR and FQNEAQ (reference sequence). V gave up 8 bases and J gave up 9 bases, with 17 bases separating them. This CDR3 is built from 13 residues.

The V call is TRBV7-9, the J call TRBJ2-1, with D perhaps matching TRBD2 (5 bases). The CDR3 is 16 amino acids. The V gene lost 6 bases and the J gene lost 5 bases, with 20 bases spanning the gap. The germline gives CDR1 SEHNR, CDR2 FQNEAQ (reference sequence). DNA of the CDR3: TGTGCCAGCAGGTTACGACGGGATTCATGGCACAATGAGCAGTTCTTC. Its protein product is CASRLRRDSWHNEQFF. The variable domain in full, with the rest retrieved from reference TRBV7-9 and TRBJ2-1, is DTGVSQNPRHKITKRGQNVTFRCDPISEHNRLYWYRQTLGQGPEFLTYFQNEAQLEKSRLLSDRFSAERPKGSFSTLEIQRTEQGDSAMYLCASRLRRDSWHNEQFFGPGTRLTVL.

The chain links TRBV10-3 to TRBJ2-7; TRBD2 matches at 8 bases. The trim removed 11 bases at V and 5 bases at J, leaving 8 bases unmatched. The CDR3 sequence is 12 residues long. Per the germline V gene, CDR1 is ENHRY and CDR2 is SYGVKD. CDR3 nucleotides: TGTGCCGCGGCACGTAGCGGGAACGAGCAGTACTTC. Amino acid sequence: CAAARSGNEQYF.